These 2 T cell receptor beta chains were all obtained from the same sample, sequenced in a study of cytomegalovirus exposure and HLA in healthy donors. A multiplex PCR was run with 60 Vbeta primers and 13 Jbeta primers. TCRdb's copy holds only in-frame clones and misses some; the assay was immunoSEQ multiplex PCR. The repertoire includes approximately 190,000 clones, 70% to 90% of them detected once, and around 2% sits in the top ten. The specimen sequenced was PBMCs. The source of these receptors is a woman aged 18-35 years in good health and CMV-seropositive.

This clone has just a few counts. This sequence joins TRBV7-9 and TRBJ1-1; 7 bases align to TRBD1. Germline CDR1 and CDR2: SEHNR and FQNEAQ (reference sequence). V gave up 1 base and J gave up 12 bases; unmatched junction bases: 5. This CDR3 spans 12 amino acids. This CDR3 is CASSLVGQMTFF. The CDR3 DNA sequence: TGTGCCAGCAGCTTAGTGGGACAGATGACTTTCTTT.

This clone was detected only once. This chain uses TRBV7-6 with TRBJ2-1; D might be TRBD2 (5 bases). CDR1 and CDR2 from the germline V gene are SGHVS and FNYEAQ. The CDR3 contains 17 residues. V lost 3 bases and J lost 0, with 15 bases in between. DNA of the CDR3: TGTGCCAGCAGCTTCTACCTACAGCGGAGCTCCTACAATGAGCAGTTCTTC. Residues: CASSFYLQRSSYNEQFF. The full variable domain, completed using reference TRBV7-6 and TRBJ2-1, is GAGVSQSPRYKVTKRGQDVALRCDPISGHVSLYWYRQALGQGPEFLTYFNYEAQQDKSGLPNDRFSAERPEGSISTLTIQRTEQRDSAMYRCASSFYLQRSSYNEQFFGPGTRLTVL.